This section outlines one TCR beta chain sequence together with its context. Study processing details: ImmunoSEQ output lacked quality scores and full-length reads, limiting matched filtering. TCRdb's copy holds only in-frame clones and misses some; the assay was immunoSEQ multiplex PCR. V, J and clone size were drawn from that table, and D and trimming were deduced from the DNA. The sample yields approximately 440,000 clones, roughly four fifths seen once. The V and J ends lost 3 bases and 4 bases, in that order; junction bases with no gene match: 5. This CDR3 region has 16 residues. Germline values: CDR1 SGHVS, CDR2 FNYEAQ. This entry belongs to a study of shared clonotypes between healthy human individuals. Turning to the study itself: The donors, two women and a few men, were aged 18 to 49.

This TCR derives from a woman between 40 and 55 years old in good health. Some clones in this sample may be carry-over from other donors' samples. The chain joins TRBV7-6 to TRBJ2-7; 14 nucleotides match TRBD2. The sequenced sample was PBMCs. CDR3 sequence (DNA): TGTGCCAGCAGCTTGGGGACTAGCGGGGGAGGGTACGAGCAGTACTTC. Residues: CASSLGTSGGGYEQYF. The full variable domain, with the rest looked up from reference TRBV7-6 and TRBJ2-7, is GAGVSQSPRYKVTKRGQDVALRCDPISGHVSLYWYRQALGQGPEFLTYFNYEAQQDKSGLPNDRFSAERPEGSISTLTIQRTEQRDSAMYRCASSLGTSGGGYEQYFGPGTRLTVT.